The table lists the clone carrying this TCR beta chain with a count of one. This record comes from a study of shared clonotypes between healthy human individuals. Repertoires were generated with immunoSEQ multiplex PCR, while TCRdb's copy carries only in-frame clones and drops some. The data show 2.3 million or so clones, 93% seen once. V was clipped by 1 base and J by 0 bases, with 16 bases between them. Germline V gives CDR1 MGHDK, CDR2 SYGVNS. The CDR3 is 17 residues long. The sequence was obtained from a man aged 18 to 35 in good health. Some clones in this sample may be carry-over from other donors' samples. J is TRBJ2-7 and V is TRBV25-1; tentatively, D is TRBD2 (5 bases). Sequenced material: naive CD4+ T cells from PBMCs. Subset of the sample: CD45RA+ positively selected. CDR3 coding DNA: TGTGCCAGCAGTGAATTAAGGAGTATGGACTCCTCCTACGAGCAGTACTTC. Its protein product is CASSELRSMDSSYEQYF.